These 16 T cell receptor beta chains originate from one sample sequenced in a study of vaccination and CD4 T cells after COVID-19 (dated by TCRdb to the early 2020s). For these receptors, no antigen is known. Library construction relied on PCR. The data were produced on an Illumina iSeq 100. DNA from cultured CD4+ T cells underwent TCR sequencing with the Oncomine TCR Beta short-read assay at the Johns Hopkins FTIC core. The public reads were quality trimmed at Q25 with fastp and then assembled into clones with MiXCR by TCRdb, keeping productive beta chains. Records with the same CDR3 protein are collapsed into one entry carrying the most frequent genes and DNA. In this sample the table shows 15,000 to 25,000 distinct CDR3 sequences, around two fifths of which occur a single time. 11% to 15% of the sample is held by the ten biggest clonotypes. This sample's treatment or condition label indicates: roughly 11-day PBMC culture with coronavirus spike peptide pools or control peptides (ViraFEST assay).

Sequenced: cultured CD4+ T cells from blood. The receptors were gathered from a human donor with COVID-19.

The J gene is TRBJ2-1, the V gene TRBV19; unclear D gene. Germline CDR1 and CDR2: LNHDA and SQIVND (reference sequence). This CDR3 has 13 residues. V was shortened by 1 base and J by 4 bases, with 5 bases between the two germline ends. This chain's CDR3 is CASSIVLYNEQFF. The CDR3 DNA sequence: TGTGCCAGTAGTATAGTACTTTACAATGAGCAGTTCTTC.

The gene calls are TRBV7-8 and TRBJ2-2; maybe TRBD1 (6 bases). The germline V gene encodes CDR1 SGHVS and CDR2 FQNEAQ. V was trimmed by 3 bases and J by 4 bases, leaving 15 bases between them. CDR3 length: 16 residues. CDR3 sequence reads: CASSFEGGGGTGELFF. Here the CDR3 DNA reads TGTGCCAGCAGCTTTGAAGGGGGTGGAGGCACCGGGGAGCTGTTTTTT.

The rearrangement joins TRBV2 to TRBJ2-3; 9 bases map to TRBD1. The CDR3 has 15 residues. Germline V gene lookup returns CDR1 SNHLY and CDR2 FYNNEI. V gave up 4 bases and J gave up 0 bases; unmatched junction bases: 2. Here the CDR3 reads CASSVQGASTDTQYF. The CDR3 DNA reads as TGTGCCAGCAGTGTACAGGGGGCTAGCACAGATACGCAGTATTTT.

This sequence joins TRBV27 and TRBJ2-5, with D possibly TRBD2 on 6 matching bases. Germline CDR1 reads MNHEY; CDR2 reads SMNVEV (reference sequence). CDR3 length: 15 residues. V was shortened by 1 base and J by 1 base, with 10 bases between the two germline ends. CDR3 amino acids: CASSLYRRGQETQYF. The CDR3 DNA sequence: TGTGCCAGCAGTTTATATCGGCGGGGCCAAGAGACCCAGTACTTC.

This clonotype occurred a few times. CDR3 protein: CATSRAPAVWETQYF. CDR3 DNA: TGTGCCACCAGCAGAGCCCCCGCGGTCTGGGAGACCCAGTACTTC. The V call is TRBV15, the J call TRBJ2-5, with no clear D. From germline, CDR1 is LNHNV and CDR2 YYDKDF (reference sequence). Trimming shortened V by 1 base and J by 5 bases, and 14 bases separated the two germline ends. The CDR3 has 15 amino acids.

This chain connects TRBV24-1 to TRBJ1-6; weak D call: TRBD1 (5 bases). The V end was cut by 1 base, the J end by 14 bases, with 8 bases between. The CDR3 sequence is 12 residues long. CDR1 and CDR2 (germline): KGHDR, SFDVKD. In DNA form, the CDR3 reads TGTGCCACCAGTGATTTTGGGGGGGCCCTCCACTTT. This gives the protein CATSDFGGALHF.

This clonotype has just one count. This sequence joins TRBV6-1 and TRBJ2-7; D unclear. This CDR3 has 11 residues. V was cut by 7 bases and J by 7 bases, with 11 bases left in between. CDR1 is MNHNS and CDR2 is SASEGT in the germline V gene. CDR3 sequence (DNA): TGTGCCAGCACCGGCATCGGAGAGCAGTACTTC. Translation: CASTGIGEQYF.

The CDR3 coding sequence is TGTGCCAGCAGTGAAGCGCGGAGACCCTCGGGGAGAAACACCATATATTTT. Protein sequence: CASSEARRPSGRNTIYF. The rearrangement joins TRBV6-1 to TRBJ1-3, with D hard to call. CDR1 and CDR2 (germline): MNHNS, SASEGT. This CDR3 has 17 residues. V lost 0 bases to trimming and J lost 5 bases, with 17 bases between them.

J is TRBJ2-5 and V is TRBV10-3; possible D gene TRBD2, 5 bases. Germline lookup yields CDR1 ENHRY and CDR2 SYGVKD. The V gene lost 3 bases and the J gene lost 4 bases, with 24 bases spanning the gap. The CDR3 covers 18 residues. CDR3 sequence: CAISDSALDGSVSETQYF. In DNA form, the CDR3 reads TGTGCCATCAGTGACTCGGCCCTCGATGGTAGCGTCTCAGAGACCCAGTACTTC.

Regarding this clonotype: Germline is not matched at one junction end, which may reflect a read error. The chain links TRBV7-8 to TRBJ1-3; TRBD1 matches at 9 bases. The CDR3 totals 15 residues. Per germline, CDR1 SGHVS and CDR2 FQNEAQ. The CDR3 nucleotides read TGTGCCAGCAGCCCGCCGGGACAGGGTGGATACACCATATATTTT. It specifies CASSPPGQGGYTIYF. The whole variable domain, filled in from reference TRBV7-8 and TRBJ1-3, reads GAGVSQSPRYKVAKRGQDVALRCDPISGHVSLFWYQQALGQGPEFLTYFQNEAQLDKSGLPSDRFFAERPEGSVSTLKIQRTQQEDSAVYLCASSPPGQGGYTIYFGEGSWLTVV.

The J gene is TRBJ2-3, the V gene TRBV10-1, with TRBD2 identical over 8 bases. The V and J ends lost 4 bases and 6 bases, in that order; junction bases with no gene match: 15. The CDR3 runs 17 residues. The germline CDR1 and CDR2 sequences are WNHNN and SYGVQD (reference sequence). CDR3: CASSGFIAGPPRDTQYF. The CDR3 DNA reads TGCGCCAGCAGTGGATTCATAGCGGGGCCGCCGAGGGATACGCAGTATTTT.

V and J are TRBV20-1 and TRBJ1-5; TRBD1 is a possible D gene (5 bases). V was pared by 5 bases and J by 2 bases, with 13 bases between. Per the germline V gene, CDR1 is DFQATT and CDR2 is SNEGSKA (reference sequence). The CDR3 covers 14 residues. The DNA of the CDR3 is TGCAGTGCTCAGGCAGGGTTGGGCAATCAGCCCCAGCATTTT. Encoded protein: CSAQAGLGNQPQHF.

This chain connects TRBV7-2 to TRBJ1-3; D remains ambiguous. Trimming removed 3 bases from V and 1 base from J, with 7 bases in between. Germline V CDR1 and CDR2: SGHTA, FQGNSA. The CDR3 extends over 14 amino acids. CDR3 region: CASSFGSSGNTIYF. CDR3 sequence (DNA): TGTGCCAGCAGCTTTGGGTCGTCTGGAAACACCATATATTTT. Based on the CDR3 plus reference TRBV7-2 and TRBJ1-3, the full variable domain is GAGVSQSPSNKVTEKGKDVELRCDPISGHTALYWYRQSLGQGLEFLIYFQGNSAPDKSGLPSDRFSAERTGGSVSTLTIQRTQQEDSAVYLCASSFGSSGNTIYFGEGSWLTVV.

Remarks on this clonotype: A read error may produce the germline difference seen at one junction end. The chain recombines TRBV2 with TRBJ2-7; D not certain. Looked up from germline, CDR1 is SNHLY and CDR2 is FYNNEI. The CDR3 extends over 12 amino acids. CDR3 amino acids: CAGSGTSYEQYF. CDR3 coding DNA: TGTGCCGGCAGTGGTACATCCTACGAGCAGTACTTC.

This clonotype was counted a few times. The chain is built from TRBV7-2 and TRBJ2-2, with D maybe TRBD2 (6 bases). Per germline, CDR1 SGHTA and CDR2 FQGNSA. Trimming stripped 5 bases from V and 0 bases from J, with 13 bases between. This CDR3 contains 16 residues. CDR3 sequence: CASSPGLAANTGELFF. The CDR3 coding sequence is TGTGCCAGCAGCCCGGGACTTGCGGCGAACACCGGGGAGCTGTTTTTT.

This clonotype was detected only a few times. This chain links TRBV2 with TRBJ1-1, with a possible D match to TRBD1 (6 bases). Trimming shortened V by 5 bases and J by 0 bases, and 16 bases separated the two germline ends. The CDR3 length is 16 residues. CDR1 and CDR2 from the germline V gene are SNHLY and FYNNEI. Here the CDR3 DNA reads TGTGCCAGCAGTTCCAGGGGCGCGGGCCTGAACACTGAAGCTTTCTTT. Translation gives CASSSRGAGLNTEAFF.